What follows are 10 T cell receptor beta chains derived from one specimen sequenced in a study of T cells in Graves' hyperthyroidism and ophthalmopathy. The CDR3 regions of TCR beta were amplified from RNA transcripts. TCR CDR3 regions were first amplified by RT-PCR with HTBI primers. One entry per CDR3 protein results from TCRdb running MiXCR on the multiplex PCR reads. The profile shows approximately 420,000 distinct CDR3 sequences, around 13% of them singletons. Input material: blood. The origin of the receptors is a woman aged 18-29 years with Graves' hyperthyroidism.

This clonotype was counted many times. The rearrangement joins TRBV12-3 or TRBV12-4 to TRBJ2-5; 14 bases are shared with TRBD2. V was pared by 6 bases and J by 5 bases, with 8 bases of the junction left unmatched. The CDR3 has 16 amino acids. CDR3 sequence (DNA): TGTGCCAGCAGCCCGGGGACTAGCGGGAGTACGGAGACCCAGTACTTC. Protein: CASSPGTSGSTETQYF.

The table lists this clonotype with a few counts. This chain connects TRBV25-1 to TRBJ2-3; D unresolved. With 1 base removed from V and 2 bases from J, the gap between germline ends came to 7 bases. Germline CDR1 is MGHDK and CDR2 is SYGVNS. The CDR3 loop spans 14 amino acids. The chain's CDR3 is CASSESRPTDTQYF. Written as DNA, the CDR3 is TGTGCCAGCAGTGAATCCCGACCCACAGATACGCAGTATTTT.

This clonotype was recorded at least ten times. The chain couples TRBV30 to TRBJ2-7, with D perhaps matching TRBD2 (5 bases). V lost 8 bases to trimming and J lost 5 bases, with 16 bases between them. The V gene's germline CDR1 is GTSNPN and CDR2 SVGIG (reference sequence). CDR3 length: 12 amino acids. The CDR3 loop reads CATRGYKDEQYF. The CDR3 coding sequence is TGTGCCACCCGCGGGTACAAGGACGAGCAGTACTTC. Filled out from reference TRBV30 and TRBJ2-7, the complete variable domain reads SQTIHQWPATLVQPVGSPLSLECTVEGTSNPNLYWYRQAAGRGLQLLFYSVGIGQISSEVPQNLSASRPQDRQFILSSKKLLLSDSGFYLCATRGYKDEQYFGPGTRLTVT.

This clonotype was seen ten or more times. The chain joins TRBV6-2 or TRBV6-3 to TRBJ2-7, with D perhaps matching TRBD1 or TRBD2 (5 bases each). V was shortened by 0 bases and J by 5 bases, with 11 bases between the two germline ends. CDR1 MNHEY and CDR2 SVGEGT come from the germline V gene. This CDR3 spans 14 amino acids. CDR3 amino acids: CASSYSGVRNEQYF. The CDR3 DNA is TGTGCCAGCAGTTACTCGGGGGTTCGCAACGAGCAGTACTTC.

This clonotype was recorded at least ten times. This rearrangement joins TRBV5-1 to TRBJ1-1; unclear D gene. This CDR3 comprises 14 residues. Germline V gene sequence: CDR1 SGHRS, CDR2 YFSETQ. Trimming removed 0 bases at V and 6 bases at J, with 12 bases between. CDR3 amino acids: CASSLVGPAAEAFF. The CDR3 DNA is TGCGCCAGCAGCTTGGTAGGGCCGGCGGCTGAAGCTTTCTTT.

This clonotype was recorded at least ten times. The CDR3 loop reads CASSLTGYGETQYF. CDR3 bases: TGTGCCAGCAGCTTAACAGGGTATGGGGAGACCCAGTACTTC. The J gene is TRBJ2-5, the V gene TRBV7-3; D unclear. The CDR3 is 14 residues long. Trimming took 0 bases from V and 5 from J, leaving 10 bases between them. CDR1 is SGHTA, CDR2 FQGTGA, per germline.

CDR3 nucleotide sequence: TGCGCCAGCAGCCAAGAATCCGGGACAGACGAAAAACTGTTTTTT. Protein: CASSQESGTDEKLFF. The chain links TRBV4-3 to TRBJ1-4; 7 bases fit TRBD1. Losses at the gene ends were 0 bases for V and 8 bases for J; bases not matched to a gene: 6. The CDR3 has 15 amino acids. Per germline, CDR1 LGHNA and CDR2 YSLEER.

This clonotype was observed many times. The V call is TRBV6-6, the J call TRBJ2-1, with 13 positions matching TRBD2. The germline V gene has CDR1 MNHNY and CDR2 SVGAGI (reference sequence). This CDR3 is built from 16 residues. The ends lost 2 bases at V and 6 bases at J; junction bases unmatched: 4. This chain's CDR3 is CASSYGGLAGLNEQFF. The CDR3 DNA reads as TGTGCCAGCAGTTACGGGGGACTAGCGGGACTCAATGAGCAGTTCTTC.

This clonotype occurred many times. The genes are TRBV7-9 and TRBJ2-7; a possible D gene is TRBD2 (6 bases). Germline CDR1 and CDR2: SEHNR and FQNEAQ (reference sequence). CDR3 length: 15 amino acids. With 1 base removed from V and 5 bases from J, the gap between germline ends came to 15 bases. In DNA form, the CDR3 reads TGTGCCAGCAGCTTAGGGGCGGGGCGTCGGAACGAGCAGTACTTC. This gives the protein CASSLGAGRRNEQYF.

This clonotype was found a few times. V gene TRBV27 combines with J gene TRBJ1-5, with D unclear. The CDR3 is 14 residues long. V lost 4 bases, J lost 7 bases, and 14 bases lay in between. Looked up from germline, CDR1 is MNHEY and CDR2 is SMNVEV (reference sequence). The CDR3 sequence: CASSSFPRGQPQHF. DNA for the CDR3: TGTGCCAGCAGTTCCTTCCCTCGAGGACAGCCCCAGCATTTT.